Below are 31 T cell receptor beta chains sequenced from a single sample in a study of blood T cell repertoires in COVID-19. Repertoires were generated with immunoSEQ multiplex PCR, while TCRdb's copy carries only in-frame clones and drops some. The repertoire includes about 300,000 clones, 86% of them detected once, and 4% to 5% sits in the top ten. Sequenced sample: PBMCs or T cells enriched from blood (not recorded which). The receptors shown here come from a man aged 30-40 years who had recovered from COVID-19.

This chain uses TRBV6-4 with TRBJ1-2, with D unclear. Germline assignment: CDR1 MRHNA and CDR2 SNTAGT. V lost 4 bases and J lost 4, with 10 bases in between. The CDR3 extends over 13 amino acids. The CDR3 here is CASSAGDGYGYTF. The CDR3 nucleotides read TGTGCCAGCAGTGCGGGAGATGGCTATGGCTACACCTTC.

The sample holds a few counts of this clone. The chain joins TRBV7-2 to TRBJ1-1, with 7 bases matching TRBD1. Trimming took 0 bases from V and 4 from J; bases not matched to a gene: 8. In germline, CDR1 is SGHTA, CDR2 FQGNSA. The CDR3 has 16 residues. The CDR3 sequence is CASSLARQGRGTEAFF. The CDR3 DNA reads TGTGCCAGCAGCTTAGCGAGACAGGGTAGAGGCACTGAAGCTTTCTTT.

The chain carries TRBV12-5 and TRBJ2-1, with 9 bases fitting TRBD2. The CDR3 covers 21 residues. The germline CDR1 and CDR2 sequences are LGHNT and FRNRAP. With V trimmed by 2 bases and J by 4 bases, 21 bases remained unmatched. CDR3 sequence: CASGLPLPRQGGTSPYNEQFF. Here the CDR3 DNA reads TGTGCTAGTGGTTTGCCGCTCCCCCGACAGGGCGGGACTAGCCCTTACAATGAGCAGTTCTTC.

The sample holds many counts of this clone. DNA for the CDR3: TGTGCCAGCAGTGATAGCGGGAGGTATAGTACGCAGTATTTT. This sequence encodes CASSDSGRYSTQYF. The chain employs TRBV2 and TRBJ2-3; 10 nucleotides align to TRBD2. The trim removed 3 bases at V and 8 bases at J, leaving 5 bases unmatched. CDR1 and CDR2 from the germline V gene are SNHLY and FYNNEI. CDR3 length: 14 amino acids.

The gene calls are TRBV5-4 and TRBJ1-1; no reliable D call. The CDR3 is 13 residues long. The V end was cut by 5 bases, the J end by 0 bases, with 8 bases between. Per germline, CDR1 SGHNT and CDR2 YYREEE (reference sequence). The CDR3 coding sequence is TGTGCCAGCAGTTATTCGGTGAACACTGAAGCTTTCTTT. Its translation is CASSYSVNTEAFF.

The gene calls are TRBV6-4 and TRBJ2-6, with D perhaps TRBD1 (5 bases). This CDR3 spans 17 amino acids. Germline CDR1 reads MRHNA; CDR2 reads SNTAGT. The ends were cut back, 1 base at V and 1 base at J, with 11 bases in the middle. DNA for the CDR3: TGTGCCAGCAGTGACTGGGGCAGGGATTCTGGGGCCAACGTCCTGACTTTC. Translation gives CASSDWGRDSGANVLTF.

Written as DNA, the CDR3 is TGCAGCGTTAATGAGGTCGGCACAGATACGCAGTATTTT. This gives the protein CSVNEVGTDTQYF. This chain connects TRBV29-1 to TRBJ2-3; no firm D call. The CDR3 is 13 residues long. Germline V gives CDR1 SQVTM, CDR2 ANQGSEA. The V end lost 5 bases, the J end lost 1 base, and 10 bases lay between the germline ends.

V usage is TRBV7-2 and J usage is TRBJ1-1, with D perhaps matching TRBD1 (6 bases). Germline lookup yields CDR1 SGHTA and CDR2 FQGNSA. Trimming shortened V by 6 bases and J by 3 bases, and 11 bases separated the two germline ends. This CDR3 has 13 residues. As DNA, the CDR3 is TGTGCCAGCAGGGGACAAAGCTACACTGAAGCTTTCTTT. Translation: CASRGQSYTEAFF. Drawing the rest from reference TRBV7-2 and TRBJ1-1, the complete variable domain is GAGVSQSPSNKVTEKGKDVELRCDPISGHTALYWYRQSLGQGLEFLIYFQGNSAPDKSGLPSDRFSAERTGGSVSTLTIQRTQQEDSAVYLCASRGQSYTEAFFGQGTRLTVV.

The gene calls are TRBV6-5 and TRBJ2-1; 9 bases map to TRBD1. The CDR3 contains 14 residues. Per germline, CDR1 MNHEY and CDR2 SVGAGI. V lost 6 bases to trimming and J lost 10 bases; unmatched junction nucleotides: 10. The CDR3 region is CASRTGAGQGEQFF. DNA for the CDR3: TGTGCCAGCAGAACGGGGGCTGGACAGGGGGAGCAGTTCTTC.

The V call is TRBV24-1, the J call TRBJ2-7; unclear D gene. The ends were cut back, 6 bases at V and 2 bases at J, with 16 bases in the middle. CDR1 KGHDR and CDR2 SFDVKD come from the germline V gene. There are 15 residues in the CDR3. The CDR3 loop reads CATSTPGFSPYEQYF. The CDR3 nucleotides read TGTGCCACCAGTACCCCCGGGTTCTCTCCCTACGAGCAGTACTTC.

V and J are TRBV28 and TRBJ1-2, with D perhaps matching TRBD1 (6 bases). V dropped 5 bases and J dropped 5 bases, with 18 bases sitting between them. This CDR3 has 15 residues. Germline CDR1 MDHEN, CDR2 SYDVKM. The CDR3 here is CASSDQTQGQYGYTF. CDR3 in DNA: TGTGCCAGCAGTGACCAGACACAGGGTCAATATGGCTACACCTTC.

The chain's CDR3 is CATSRTGSNQPQHF. DNA of the CDR3: TGTGCCACCAGCAGAACAGGGAGCAATCAGCCCCAGCATTTT. The V call is TRBV15, the J call TRBJ1-5, with D perhaps TRBD1 (6 bases). This CDR3 is 14 amino acids long. V shed 2 bases and J shed 1 base, with 6 bases lying between them. The V gene's germline CDR1 is LNHNV and CDR2 YYDKDF (reference sequence).

This clone has just a few counts. This rearrangement joins TRBV5-1 to TRBJ2-7; D possibly corresponds to TRBD2 (6 bases). V was clipped by 5 bases and J by 6 bases, with 18 bases between them. CDR3 size: 14 residues. CDR1 and CDR2 (germline): SGHRS, YFSETQ. The CDR3 coding sequence is TGCGCCAGCAGTTTTCTGGTGTCGGAGGGCGAGCAGTACTTC. Translating it yields CASSFLVSEGEQYF.

The CDR3 DNA sequence: TGTGCCAGCAGCCAACCGGGACTAGCGGGGGGGCGGGCAGATACGCAGTATTTT. Translating it yields CASSQPGLAGGRADTQYF. The rearrangement links TRBV28 to TRBJ2-3; TRBD2 aligns across 16 bases. The V segment lost 6 bases and the J segment 4 bases; nucleotides outside the gene matches: 10. The length of the CDR3 is 18 residues. Germline V gene lookup returns CDR1 MDHEN and CDR2 SYDVKM.

This clone was seen only once. The CDR3, as DNA: TGTGCCAGCAGTGACTCTGCGACTAGCGGGGGGGCAGATACGCAGTATTTT. Protein sequence: CASSDSATSGGADTQYF. The chain combines TRBV6-4 with TRBJ2-3, with TRBD2 matching over 14 bases. V shed 0 bases, J shed 4 bases, and the junction held 3 bases outside the gene matches. CDR1 and CDR2 (germline): MRHNA, SNTAGT. The CDR3 covers 17 residues.

This rearrangement joins TRBV3-1 (or the pseudogene TRBV3-2) to TRBJ1-4; D is ambiguous. Trimming cost V 1 base and J 5 bases, with 11 bases left between them. CDR1 LGHDT and CDR2 YNNKEL come from the germline V gene (reference sequence). The CDR3 is made up of 15 amino acids. The CDR3 sequence is CASSQVTGLNEKLFF. DNA for the CDR3: TGTGCCAGCAGCCAAGTGACTGGCTTGAATGAAAAACTGTTTTTT.

V gene TRBV4-1 combines with J gene TRBJ1-3; no clear D gene. The CDR3 runs to 16 residues. The germline V gene has CDR1 MGHRA and CDR2 YSYEKL. The V gene lost 8 bases and the J gene lost 0 bases, with 17 bases spanning the gap. Here the CDR3 reads CASSGRRFDSGNTIYF. The CDR3 DNA sequence: TGCGCCAGCTCTGGCAGGCGTTTTGACTCTGGAAACACCATATATTTT.

The genes are TRBV6-1 and TRBJ2-1, with D possibly matching TRBD1 (6 bases). The V and J ends lost 4 bases and 5 bases respectively, with 12 bases between them. Germline-derived CDR1 and CDR2 are MNHNS and SASEGT. CDR3 length: 14 amino acids. As DNA, the CDR3 is TGTGCCAGCAGTGTAGCAGGGGCCAACAATGAGCAGTTCTTC. Translation: CASSVAGANNEQFF.

The CDR3 is CASSSYPPTSGGDNEQFF. Written as DNA, the CDR3 is TGTGCCAGCAGCTCCTACCCTCCGACTAGCGGGGGCGACAATGAGCAGTTCTTC. This chain connects TRBV7-6 to TRBJ2-1, with 12 nucleotides matching TRBD2. V lost 4 bases, J lost 5 bases, and 12 bases stayed unmatched. This CDR3 is 18 amino acids long. Per the germline V gene, CDR1 is SGHVS and CDR2 is FNYEAQ.

The chain links TRBV7-2 to TRBJ2-7, with TRBD1 matching over 8 bases. This CDR3 spans 13 amino acids. The ends lost 3 bases at V and 2 bases at J; junction bases unmatched: 0. CDR1 is SGHTA, CDR2 FQGNSA, per germline. CDR3 bases: TGTGCCAGCAGCTTCAGGGGGCCCTACGAGCAGTACTTC. Its protein product is CASSFRGPYEQYF.

The V gene is TRBV5-4, the J gene TRBJ2-7; D gene uncertain. The V gene's germline CDR1 is SGHNT and CDR2 YYREEE (reference sequence). The length of the CDR3 is 13 residues. Trimming removed 0 bases from V and 0 bases from J, with 4 bases in between. CDR3 amino acids: CASSLDNSYEQYF. The CDR3, as DNA: TGTGCCAGCAGCTTGGACAACTCCTACGAGCAGTACTTC. Looking up the rest from reference TRBV5-4 and TRBJ2-7 gives the full variable domain: ETGVTQSPTHLIKTRGQQVTLRCSSQSGHNTVSWYQQALGQGPQFIFQYYREEENGRGNFPPRFSGLQFPNYSSELNVNALELDDSALYLCASSLDNSYEQYFGPGTRLTVT.

This chain connects TRBV5-4 to TRBJ2-5, with 7 bases aligning to TRBD2. The CDR3 length is 14 residues. V shed 4 bases, J shed 5 bases, and the junction held 8 bases outside the gene matches. Germline CDR1 and CDR2: SGHNT and YYREEE (reference sequence). CDR3 amino acids: CASSRGEGIETQYF. The CDR3 coding sequence is TGTGCCAGCAGCCGCGGGGAGGGTATCGAGACCCAGTACTTC.

The V gene is TRBV14, the J gene TRBJ2-5, with 9 bases matching TRBD2. The CDR3 consists of 16 residues. V was pared by 0 bases and J by 4 bases, with 6 bases of the junction left unmatched. Germline loops: CDR1 SGHDN, CDR2 FVKESK. The CDR3 DNA is TGTGCCAGCAGCCAAGAACGGCTAGCGGGACGAGAGACCCAGTACTTC. The encoded protein is CASSQERLAGRETQYF.

The chain recombines TRBV19 with TRBJ1-2, with a tentative D call TRBD1 (6 bases). CDR3 size: 14 residues. Germline CDR1 reads LNHDA; CDR2 reads SQIVND (reference sequence). V shed 1 base and J shed 9 bases, with 15 bases lying between them. The DNA of the CDR3 is TGTGCCAGTAGTATAGCAGGGGCTGGATTCAGCTACACCTTC. Translation: CASSIAGAGFSYTF.

The chain couples TRBV19 to TRBJ2-3; 9 bases agree with TRBD2. V gave up 6 bases and J gave up 2 bases; unmatched junction bases: 6. The CDR3 is made up of 15 amino acids. Germline V gives CDR1 LNHDA, CDR2 SQIVND (reference sequence). CDR3 in DNA: TGTGCCAGTAGCCGACTAGCGGCTATCACAGATACGCAGTATTTT. Translating gives CASSRLAAITDTQYF. Filled out from reference TRBV19 and TRBJ2-3, the complete variable domain reads DGGITQSPKYLFRKEGQNVTLSCEQNLNHDAMYWYRQDPGQGLRLIYYSQIVNDFQKGDIAEGYSVSREKKESFPLTVTSAQKNPTAFYLCASSRLAAITDTQYFGPGTRLTVL.

J is TRBJ1-4 and V is TRBV28; D is possibly TRBD1 (5 bases). In germline, CDR1 is MDHEN, CDR2 SYDVKM. Trimming stripped 6 bases from V and 8 bases from J, with 22 bases between. This CDR3 is 16 amino acids long. CDR3: CASSPSLGGKKEKLFF. The CDR3 nucleotides are TGTGCCAGCAGCCCAAGTCTCGGGGGGAAGAAGGAAAAACTGTTTTTT.

The chain has TRBV5-1 and TRBJ1-1; 12 nucleotides match TRBD1. The CDR3 is 16 amino acids. V shed 6 bases and J 5 bases; nucleotides not matched to a gene: 11. CDR1 is SGHRS and CDR2 is YFSETQ in the germline V gene. CDR3 loop: CASTPGPGQGATEAFF. The CDR3 DNA sequence: TGCGCCAGCACCCCGGGTCCGGGACAGGGGGCTACTGAAGCTTTCTTT. Full variable domain (remainder filled in from reference TRBV5-1 and TRBJ1-1): KAGVTQTPRYLIKTRGQQVTLSCSPISGHRSVSWYQQTPGQGLQFLFEYFSETQRNKGNFPGRFSGRQFSNSRSEMNVSTLELGDSALYLCASTPGPGQGATEAFFGQGTRLTVV.

The V call is TRBV5-1, the J call TRBJ2-5; possible D gene TRBD1, 6 bases. The V gene lost 3 bases and the J gene lost 0 bases, with 12 bases spanning the gap. The CDR3 loop spans 15 amino acids. Germline CDR1 SGHRS, CDR2 YFSETQ. The CDR3 reads CASSSGRGNQETQYF. The CDR3 region has the DNA TGCGCCAGCAGCTCGGGCAGGGGCAACCAAGAGACCCAGTACTTC.

The CDR3 DNA follows: TGTGCCAGCAGCCAAGCTACAGGTGGAGAGACCCAGTACTTC. Encoded protein: CASSQATGGETQYF. J is TRBJ2-5 and V is TRBV3-1 (or the pseudogene TRBV3-2), with a possible D match to TRBD1 (5 bases). The germline CDR1 and CDR2 sequences are LGHDT and YNNKEL (reference sequence). This CDR3 has 14 amino acids. V lost 1 base, J lost 4 bases, and 10 bases lay in between.

V gene TRBV6-5 combines with J gene TRBJ1-1; tentatively, D is TRBD1 (5 bases). Trimming removed 0 bases at V and 4 bases at J, with 9 bases between. This CDR3 has 14 residues. Germline values: CDR1 MNHEY, CDR2 SVGAGI. CDR3 amino acids: CASSYSSQGTEAFF. The CDR3 nucleotides read TGTGCCAGCAGTTACTCTTCCCAGGGCACTGAAGCTTTCTTT.

V usage is TRBV24-1 and J usage is TRBJ2-4, with a weak D call TRBD2 (6 bases). This CDR3 contains 16 residues. Trimming pared 4 bases from V and 4 bases from J, leaving 16 bases between. The V gene's germline CDR1 is KGHDR and CDR2 SFDVKD. CDR3 sequence (DNA): TGTGCCACCAGTGAGGGGACTCCCCAGGCAAAAAACATTCAGTACTTC. It specifies CATSEGTPQAKNIQYF.